This T cell receptor (beta chain) was profiled in a study of shared clonotypes between healthy human individuals. Overall study results and limits: Donor scarcity curtailed the genetic and exposure-history diversity represented herein. Only blood was sampled, and tissue TCR repertoires likely differ from blood ones.

Memory CD4+ cells were the fraction left after CD45RA+ naive selection. V gave up 0 bases and J gave up 3 bases; unmatched junction bases: 2. The V gene's germline CDR1 is SGHRS and CDR2 YFSETQ. This CDR3 spans 15 amino acids. In regard to this clone: Its antigen is undetermined.

Only in-frame clones appear in the TCRdb table, and some are missing; sequencing was by immunoSEQ multiplex PCR. This table holds under 2.5 million clones, about nine tenths found once. The sequencing input was naive CD4+ T cells from PBMCs. As to subset: CD45RA+ positively selected. The rearrangement uses TRBV5-1 and TRBJ2-1; TRBD2 matches 8 bases. This receptor was taken from a man younger than 35 in good health. Some clones in this sample may be carry-over from other donors' samples. The CDR3 bases are TGCGCCAGCAGCTTGGGGACTAGCCTCTACAATGAGCAGTTCTTC. Its translation: CASSLGTSLYNEQFF.